This T cell receptor beta chain was captured in a study of shared clonotypes between healthy human individuals. As for the study in general: Three CD4 naive, three CD4 memory, two CD8 naive and one CD8 memory plate were used per donor. Study findings and constraints: Larger richness was generally estimated for naive than memory subsets. In several donors, approximately 5% of naive CD4 clonotypes appeared in common. Few donors restricted represented genetic and exposure-history diversity.

Terminally differentiated effector memory CD45RA+ cells were left out of the naive CD8 fraction, which was CD45RO-negative and positively selected for CCR7. Only in-frame clones appear in the TCRdb table, and some are missing; sequencing was by immunoSEQ multiplex PCR. The sample includes about 2,200,000 clones, about 92% of them seen just once. A single count supports this clone. Its antigen is currently unknown. This CDR3 is built from 15 residues. Germline CDR1 and CDR2: LGHNA and YSLEER. Deletions cut 1 base from V and 5 bases from J, with 14 bases between. This chain links TRBV4-3 with TRBJ2-5, with unresolved D. The TCR originated in a man younger than 35 in good health. Some clones in this sample may be carry-over from other donors' samples. Sequenced input: naive CD8+ T cells from PBMCs. The CDR3 region is CASSQAQGPRETQYF. As DNA, the CDR3 is TGCGCCAGCAGCCAAGCGCAAGGACCTAGGGAGACCCAGTACTTC.